These 21 T cell receptor beta chains share one sample of origin, sequenced in a study of blood T cells in healthy people across ages. A sample-barcoded 5' primer and a J-beta primer mix were used in a second PCR of roughly 7 to 11 cycles. Using its own MiXCR run on the 5' RACE reads, TCRdb lists one record per CDR3 protein. The sample includes hundreds of thousands of distinct CDR3 sequences, 20% to 25% seen only once; the top ten take approximately 3.7%. The sample was blood. The source of these receptors is a man in his sixties or seventies in good health.

This clonotype has a count of ten or more. This chain uses TRBV7-2 with TRBJ2-5, with TRBD1 as a possible D gene (5 bases). CDR1 and CDR2 from the germline V gene are SGHTA and FQGNSA. Trimming took off 1 base at V and 3 bases at J, with 9 bases between the two ends. There are 14 residues in the CDR3. In DNA form, the CDR3 reads TGTGCCAGCAGCTTAGGGTTGACAGAAGAGACCCAGTACTTC. This gives the protein CASSLGLTEETQYF.

This clonotype came up a few times. The junction differs from germline at one of its ends, possibly a read error. This sequence joins TRBV20-1 and TRBJ2-5, with D perhaps TRBD1 (5 bases). The J call could be wrong; TRBJ2-1 is a better fit for the DNA end. Looked up from germline, CDR1 is DFQATT and CDR2 is SNEGSKA (reference sequence). The CDR3 spans 14 residues. The CDR3 DNA sequence: TGCAGCGCTAGTAACCAGGGTGTCTACAATGAGCAGTTCTTC. Protein product: CSASNQGVYNEQFF.

A few counts support this clonotype. The V and J genes are TRBV6-6 and TRBJ2-5; 8 bases map to TRBD1. CDR3 length: 14 residues. CDR1 is MNHNY, CDR2 SVGAGI, per germline (reference sequence). V gave up 6 bases and J gave up 4 bases; unmatched junction bases: 7. CDR3 DNA: TGTGCCAGCAGACACCAGGGGGCAGGAGAGACCCAGTACTTC. Amino acid sequence: CASRHQGAGETQYF.

The CDR3 DNA sequence: TGTGCCAGCTTCTCGACGGTTATGAACACTGAAGCTTTCTTT. This translates into CASFSTVMNTEAFF. V usage is TRBV28 and J usage is TRBJ1-1; no clear D. Trimming removed 8 bases at V and 0 bases at J, with 13 bases between. Per germline, CDR1 MDHEN and CDR2 SYDVKM. The CDR3 is 14 amino acids.

The chain recombines TRBV6-2 or TRBV6-3 with TRBJ1-2; D call uncertain. With 5 bases removed from V and 7 bases from J, the gap between germline ends came to 11 bases. Germline values: CDR1 MNHEY, CDR2 SVGEGT. The CDR3 has 12 residues. CDR3: CASSPATIGYTF. The DNA for the CDR3 is TGTGCCAGCAGTCCCGCGACGATTGGCTACACCTTC.

This clonotype was observed a few times. V gene TRBV30 combines with J gene TRBJ2-4; 7 positions match TRBD1. The CDR3 has 15 amino acids. Per the germline V gene, CDR1 is GTSNPN and CDR2 is SVGIG (reference sequence). After removal of 0 bases from V and 7 bases from J, the junction contained 9 bases not matched to a gene. CDR3 bases: TGTGCCTGGAGTGTTGGGCAGGGGGACGGGAACATTCAGTACTTC. As protein: CAWSVGQGDGNIQYF.

CDR3: CSVGARFGREQYF. The CDR3 DNA reads as TGCAGCGTAGGGGCTAGGTTTGGTCGCGAGCAGTACTTC. The chain employs TRBV29-1 and TRBJ2-7; possible D gene TRBD1, 5 bases. The V end was cut by 6 bases, the J end by 6 bases, with 18 bases between. CDR3 length equals 13 residues. Germline CDR1 reads SQVTM; CDR2 reads ANQGSEA.

The chain joins TRBV29-1 to TRBJ1-1; no clear D. Per the germline V gene, CDR1 is SQVTM and CDR2 is ANQGSEA. The length of the CDR3 is 11 residues. V gave up 7 bases and J gave up 4 bases, with 10 bases separating them. The CDR3 protein is CSGSGSTEAFF. The DNA for the CDR3 is TGCAGCGGGAGTGGTTCCACTGAAGCTTTCTTT.

This clonotype was counted ten times or more. V usage is TRBV12-3 or TRBV12-4 and J usage is TRBJ1-2; D may be TRBD1 (5 bases). The CDR3 extends over 17 amino acids. Trimming left V 3 bases short and J 5 bases short, with 22 bases between. CDR3 loop: CASSFESLRQGGYGYTF. The CDR3 nucleotides read TGTGCCAGCAGTTTCGAGTCCCTTAGGCAGGGTGGGTATGGCTACACCTTC.

This clonotype was seen a handful of times. The V gene is TRBV6-5, the J gene TRBJ2-3; D might be TRBD2 (5 bases). V lost 6 bases to trimming and J lost 0 bases, with 13 bases between them. CDR3 size: 15 residues. CDR1 MNHEY and CDR2 SVGAGI come from the germline V gene. CDR3 DNA: TGTGCCAGCAGGGACCTTGGCGGGAGCACAGATACGCAGTATTTT. Protein: CASRDLGGSTDTQYF.

There are many counts of this clonotype. This sequence joins TRBV3-1 and TRBJ2-5; 8 bases are shared with TRBD1. The CDR3 is 12 residues long. Per the germline V gene, CDR1 is LGHDT and CDR2 is YNNKEL (reference sequence). V trimming: 6 bases; J trimming: 5 bases; junction bases outside the gene matches: 2. The CDR3 nucleotides are TGTGCCAGCAGTCAGGGGGCTGAGACCCAGTACTTC. Protein: CASSQGAETQYF.

This clonotype was seen many times. The chain carries TRBV7-8 and TRBJ2-7, with TRBD2 identical over 8 bases. With 1 base clipped from V and 1 base from J, the junction kept 12 bases outside the gene matches. The V gene's germline CDR1 is SGHVS and CDR2 FQNEAQ. The CDR3 is made up of 18 amino acids. CDR3 sequence: CASSLVESSGRISYEQYF. The CDR3 DNA follows: TGTGCCAGCAGCTTAGTTGAATCTAGCGGGCGGATTTCCTACGAGCAGTACTTC.

This clonotype was counted many times. The chain couples TRBV11-2 to TRBJ2-7; D call uncertain. V gave up 0 bases and J gave up 7 bases, with 7 bases separating them. Germline CDR1 and CDR2: SGHAT and FQNNGV. The CDR3 loop spans 12 amino acids. In DNA, the CDR3 is TGTGCCAGCAGCTTAGATGGACGGGAGCAGTACTTC. Translating gives CASSLDGREQYF.

This clonotype occurred a few times. The chain is built from TRBV15 and TRBJ2-3, with a tentative D call TRBD1 (6 bases). The V end lost 5 bases, the J end lost 4 bases, and 13 bases lay between the germline ends. CDR1 is LNHNV, CDR2 YYDKDF, per germline (reference sequence). The CDR3 consists of 14 residues. The CDR3, as DNA: TGTGCCACCAGCCAGGCACAGGGACCAGATACGCAGTATTTT. Translation: CATSQAQGPDTQYF.

This clonotype was detected a few times. This chain links TRBV6-5 with TRBJ2-3; no definite D call. This CDR3 comprises 13 residues. The germline V gene encodes CDR1 MNHEY and CDR2 SVGAGI. The V and J ends lost 2 bases and 2 bases respectively, with 5 bases between them. The CDR3 reads CASSYSATDTQYF. The DNA for the CDR3 is TGTGCCAGCAGTTACAGCGCCACAGATACGCAGTATTTT.

This clonotype was detected ten times or more. This chain connects TRBV18 to TRBJ2-1; D is possibly TRBD1 or TRBD2 (10 bases each). CDR3 length: 19 residues. Per the germline V gene, CDR1 is KGHSH and CDR2 is LQKENI. V dropped 4 bases and J dropped 6 bases, with 28 bases sitting between them. The CDR3 region has the DNA TGTGCCAGCTCACTATCTCGACAGGGGGCACTAGCGGGATCCAATGAGCAGTTCTTC. This sequence encodes CASSLSRQGALAGSNEQFF.

This clonotype was counted a few times. In this CDR3 the conserved last residue, phenylalanine or tryptophan, is missing, so a read error is likely. The chain links TRBV3-1 to TRBJ2-7; the match to TRBD1 covers 7 bases. Trimming cost V 5 bases and J 5 bases; bases outside gene matches: 9. This CDR3 is 14 amino acids long. CDR1 and CDR2 (germline): LGHDT, YNNKEL (reference sequence). The CDR3 DNA reads as TGTGCCAGCAGCTTGGGACAGAAAGGTGACGAGCAGTACCTC. Translating it yields CASSLGQKGDEQYL.

This chain uses TRBV9 with TRBJ1-2; the D gene is possibly TRBD1 (6 bases). Trimming took 3 bases from V and 2 from J, leaving 14 bases between them. Germline V gene lookup returns CDR1 SGDLS and CDR2 YYNGEE. The CDR3 is 15 amino acids. The CDR3 DNA reads TGTGCCAGCAGCGCCGCGTTGGGACACAACTATGGCTACACCTTC. This sequence encodes CASSAALGHNYGYTF. Full variable domain (remainder filled in from reference TRBV9 and TRBJ1-2): DSGVTQTPKHLITATGQRVTLRCSPRSGDLSVYWYQQSLDQGLQFLIQYYNGEERAKGNILERFSAQQFPDLHSELNLSSLELGDSALYFCASSAALGHNYGYTFGSGTRLTVV.

This chain connects TRBV11-3 to TRBJ2-2; 7 nucleotides line up with TRBD2. The length of the CDR3 is 16 residues. The ends lost 0 bases at V and 4 bases at J; junction bases unmatched: 5. CDR1 and CDR2 (germline): SGHNT, YENEEA. The CDR3 DNA follows: TGTGCCAGCAGCTTAGATGGAGGGAGGGCCACCGGGGAGCTGTTTTTT. It is translated as CASSLDGGRATGELFF.

This clonotype was counted between two and nine times. The chain joins TRBV4-3 to TRBJ2-7; TRBD1 is a possible D gene (6 bases). CDR1 and CDR2 (germline): LGHNA, YSLEER. The CDR3 runs to 14 residues. V lost 0 bases, J lost 6 bases, and 12 bases lay in between. The CDR3 region has the DNA TGCGCCAGCAGCCAAGAGTGGGAAGGGGGCGAGCAGTACTTC. Protein sequence: CASSQEWEGGEQYF.

This clonotype has only a few counts. V usage is TRBV6-2 or TRBV6-3 and J usage is TRBJ2-3; 10 nucleotides align to TRBD2. Germline V gene data show CDR1 as MNHEY and CDR2 as SVGEGT. The CDR3 totals 16 residues. With V trimmed by 5 bases and J by 2 bases, 7 bases remained unmatched. The CDR3: CASSDGLAAVTDTQYF. CDR3 in DNA: TGTGCCAGCAGTGACGGACTAGCGGCAGTCACAGATACGCAGTATTTT.